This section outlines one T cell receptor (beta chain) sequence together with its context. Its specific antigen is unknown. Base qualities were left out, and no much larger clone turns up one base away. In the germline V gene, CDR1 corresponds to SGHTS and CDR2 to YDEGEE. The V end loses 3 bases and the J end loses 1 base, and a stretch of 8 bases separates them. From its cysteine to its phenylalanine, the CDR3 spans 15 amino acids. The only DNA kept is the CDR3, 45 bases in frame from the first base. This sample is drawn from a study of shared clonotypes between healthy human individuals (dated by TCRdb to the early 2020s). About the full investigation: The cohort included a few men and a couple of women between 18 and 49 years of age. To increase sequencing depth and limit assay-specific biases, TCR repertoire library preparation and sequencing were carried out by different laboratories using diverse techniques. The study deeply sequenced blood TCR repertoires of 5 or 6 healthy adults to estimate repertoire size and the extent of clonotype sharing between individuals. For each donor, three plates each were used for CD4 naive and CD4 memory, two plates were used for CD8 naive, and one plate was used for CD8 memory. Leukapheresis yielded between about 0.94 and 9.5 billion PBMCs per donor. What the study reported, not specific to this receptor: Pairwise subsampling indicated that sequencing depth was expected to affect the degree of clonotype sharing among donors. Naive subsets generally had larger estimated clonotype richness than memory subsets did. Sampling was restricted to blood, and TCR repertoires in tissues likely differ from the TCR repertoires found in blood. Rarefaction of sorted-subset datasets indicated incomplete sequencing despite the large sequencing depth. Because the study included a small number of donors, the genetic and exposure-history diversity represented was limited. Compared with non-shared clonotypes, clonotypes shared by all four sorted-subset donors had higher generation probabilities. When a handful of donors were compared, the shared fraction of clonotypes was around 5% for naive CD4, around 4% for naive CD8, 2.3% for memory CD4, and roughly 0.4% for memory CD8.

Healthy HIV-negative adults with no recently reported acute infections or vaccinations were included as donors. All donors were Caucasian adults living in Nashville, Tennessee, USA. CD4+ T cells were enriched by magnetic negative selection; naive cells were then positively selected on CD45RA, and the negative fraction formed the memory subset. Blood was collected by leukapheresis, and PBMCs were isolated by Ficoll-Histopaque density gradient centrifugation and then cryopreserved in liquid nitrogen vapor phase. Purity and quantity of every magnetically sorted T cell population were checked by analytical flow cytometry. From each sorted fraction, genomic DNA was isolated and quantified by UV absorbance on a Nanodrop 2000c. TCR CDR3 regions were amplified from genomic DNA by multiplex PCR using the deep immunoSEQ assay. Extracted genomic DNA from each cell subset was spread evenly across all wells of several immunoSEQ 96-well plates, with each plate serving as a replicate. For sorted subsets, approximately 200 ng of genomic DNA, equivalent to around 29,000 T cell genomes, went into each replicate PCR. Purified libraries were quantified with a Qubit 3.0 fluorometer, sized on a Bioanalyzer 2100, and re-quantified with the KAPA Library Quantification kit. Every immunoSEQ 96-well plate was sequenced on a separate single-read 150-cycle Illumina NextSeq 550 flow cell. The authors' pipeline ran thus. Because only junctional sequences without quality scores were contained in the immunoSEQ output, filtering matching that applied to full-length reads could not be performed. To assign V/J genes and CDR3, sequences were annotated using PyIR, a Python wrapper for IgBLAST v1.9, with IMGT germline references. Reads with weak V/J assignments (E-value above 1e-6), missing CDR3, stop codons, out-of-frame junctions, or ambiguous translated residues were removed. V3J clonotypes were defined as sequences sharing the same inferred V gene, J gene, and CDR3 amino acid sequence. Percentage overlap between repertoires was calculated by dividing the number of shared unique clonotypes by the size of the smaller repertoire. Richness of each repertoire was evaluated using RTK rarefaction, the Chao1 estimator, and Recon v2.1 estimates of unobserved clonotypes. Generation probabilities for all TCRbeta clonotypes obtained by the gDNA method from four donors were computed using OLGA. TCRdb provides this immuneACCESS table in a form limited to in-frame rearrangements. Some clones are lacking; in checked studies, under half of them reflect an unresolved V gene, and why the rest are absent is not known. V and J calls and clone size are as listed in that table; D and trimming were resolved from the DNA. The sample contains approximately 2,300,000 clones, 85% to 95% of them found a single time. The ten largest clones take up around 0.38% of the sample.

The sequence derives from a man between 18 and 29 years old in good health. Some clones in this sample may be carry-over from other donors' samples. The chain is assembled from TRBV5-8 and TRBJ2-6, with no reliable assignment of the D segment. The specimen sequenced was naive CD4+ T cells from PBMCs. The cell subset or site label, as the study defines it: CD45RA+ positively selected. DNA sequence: TGTGCCAGCAGCTCCACAAGATCTGGGGCCAACGTCCTGACTTTC. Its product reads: CASSSTRSGANVLTF.